This is a list of T cell receptor beta chains from one sample in a study of blood T cell repertoires in COVID-19. Using immunoSEQ multiplex PCR, the repertoire was profiled, and TCRdb retains in-frame clones only, with some absent. The sample has approximately 190,000 clones; 80% to 85% are singletons. The specimen sequenced was PBMCs or T cells enriched from blood (not recorded which). The receptors come from a man aged 40-49 years who had recovered from COVID-19. CDR3s include the opening cysteine and the closing phenylalanine or tryptophan. Fields, in order: CDR3 protein, CDR3 DNA, V gene, CDR3 length, J gene, D gene, clone size. D genes are given only for firm matches. Clone size, where shown, is once, few, many, or a class for clones that have expanded.

CDR3aa: CAISERRGSYEQYF
CDR3nt: TGTGCCATCAGTGAGAGGCGGGGGTCCTACGAGCAGTACTTC
v_gene: TRBV10-3
len: 14
j_gene: TRBJ2-7
d_gene: TRBD2
abundance: .

CDR3aa: CASRTGVWNTEAFF
CDR3nt: TGTGCCAGCCGGACAGGGGTCTGGAACACTGAAGCTTTCTTT
v_gene: TRBV7-2
len: 14
j_gene: TRBJ1-1
d_gene: TRBD1
abundance: .

CDR3aa: CASSYTPVPTNTDTQYF
CDR3nt: TGTGCCAGCAGTTATACCCCCGTTCCCACAAACACAGATACGCAGTATTTT
v_gene: TRBV6-2/TRBV6-3
len: 17
j_gene: TRBJ2-3
d_gene: .
abundance: .

CDR3aa: CASSLEGAANSPLHF
CDR3nt: TGTGCCAGCAGCTTAGAAGGGGCCGCTAATTCACCCCTCCACTTT
v_gene: TRBV7-9
len: 15
j_gene: TRBJ1-6
d_gene: .
abundance: few

CDR3aa: CASSPNRRTGGGNYGYTF
CDR3nt: TGTGCCAGCAGCCCTAACCGTCGAACAGGGGGAGGAAACTATGGCTACACCTTC
v_gene: TRBV3-1/TRBV3-2
len: 18
j_gene: TRBJ1-2
d_gene: TRBD1
abundance: few

CDR3aa: CASSQRGQGGSYGYTF
CDR3nt: TGTGCCAGCAGCCAAAGAGGACAGGGCGGTAGCTATGGCTACACCTTC
v_gene: TRBV9
len: 16
j_gene: TRBJ1-2
d_gene: TRBD1
abundance: .

CDR3aa: CASRMPGTGKNTEAFF
CDR3nt: TGCGCCAGCAGAATGCCAGGCACAGGCAAGAACACTGAAGCTTTCTTT
v_gene: TRBV4-1
len: 16
j_gene: TRBJ1-1
d_gene: .
abundance: .

CDR3aa: CASSLGLAGGYEQYF
CDR3nt: TGCGCCAGCAGCTTGGGACTAGCGGGTGGGTACGAGCAGTACTTC
v_gene: TRBV5-1
len: 15
j_gene: TRBJ2-7
d_gene: TRBD2
abundance: .

CDR3aa: CSGSGTSPDTQYF
CDR3nt: TGCAGCGGGTCCGGGACTAGTCCAGATACGCAGTATTTT
v_gene: TRBV29-1
len: 13
j_gene: TRBJ2-3
d_gene: TRBD2
abundance: few

CDR3aa: CASSPFRQPQHF
CDR3nt: TGTGCCAGCAGCCCTTTTAGACAGCCCCAGCATTTT
v_gene: TRBV12-3/TRBV12-4
len: 12
j_gene: TRBJ1-5
d_gene: .
abundance: .

CDR3aa: CSVTGGVKWGYTF
CDR3nt: TGCAGCGTGACAGGGGGAGTAAAATGGGGCTACACCTTC
v_gene: TRBV29-1
len: 13
j_gene: TRBJ1-2
d_gene: TRBD1
abundance: few

CDR3aa: CASSSGPQGEEETQYF
CDR3nt: TGTGCCAGCAGCTCAGGCCCACAGGGGGAGGAGGAGACCCAGTACTTC
v_gene: TRBV7-9
len: 16
j_gene: TRBJ2-5
d_gene: TRBD1
abundance: .

CDR3aa: CASSQTGTKLTFGYTF
CDR3nt: TGTGCCAGCAGCCAAACCGGGACAAAACTAACTTTTGGCTACACCTTC
v_gene: TRBV3-1/TRBV3-2
len: 16
j_gene: TRBJ1-2
d_gene: .
abundance: .